These 32 T cell receptor beta chains were sequenced from one sample in a study of identical twins. Via MiXCR, TCRdb re-called the 5' RACE reads, giving one row per CDR3 protein. The sample lists some 500,000 distinct CDR3 sequences; around 14% were seen once. Separately, the same data were catalogued under a study of yellow fever vaccine responses in identical twins.

Material: CD4+ T cells sorted from blood. The receptor set was obtained from a young woman in good health.

The chain recombines TRBV6-1 with TRBJ2-4; 9 nucleotides align to TRBD1. Trimming removed 8 bases from V and 9 bases from J; junction bases left unmatched: 11. The germline V gene has CDR1 MNHNS and CDR2 SASEGT. This CDR3 has 14 amino acids. The CDR3 here is CASRKQGAQGIQYF. The CDR3 nucleotides are TGTGCCAGCCGGAAACAGGGGGCGCAGGGCATTCAGTACTTC.

The rearrangement joins TRBV6-2 or TRBV6-3 to TRBJ2-1; tentative D call: TRBD2 (6 bases). V lost 6 bases and J 0 bases, leaving 18 bases between the germline ends. CDR3 length: 17 amino acids. Germline CDR1 is MNHEY and CDR2 is SVGEGT. DNA for the CDR3: TGTGCCAGCAGCCCCTTCGGGGCGGGACTCTCCTACAATGAGCAGTTCTTC. Translating it yields CASSPFGAGLSYNEQFF.

This chain connects TRBV3-1 to TRBJ1-1; the D gene is possibly TRBD1 (5 bases). This CDR3 has 15 residues. Germline V lookup: CDR1 LGHDT, CDR2 YNNKEL (reference sequence). V was cut by 0 bases and J by 7 bases, with 15 bases left in between. The CDR3 protein is CASSQEWGSLSEAFF. CDR3 bases: TGTGCCAGCAGCCAAGAGTGGGGCTCGTTAAGTGAAGCTTTCTTT. Drawing the rest from reference TRBV3-1 and TRBJ1-1, the complete variable domain is DTAVSQTPKYLVTQMGNDKSIKCEQNLGHDTMYWYKQDSKKFLKIMFSYNNKELIINETVPNRFSPKSPDKAHLNLHINSLELGDSAVYFCASSQEWGSLSEAFFGQGTRLTVV.

This clonotype occurred a few times. The CDR3 region is CASSPGGSVQETQYF. The CDR3 coding sequence is TGTGCCAGCAGCCCCGGGGGGTCGGTCCAAGAGACCCAGTACTTC. The J gene is TRBJ2-5, the V gene TRBV28; TRBD2 matches at 7 bases. V shed 6 bases and J 1 base; nucleotides not matched to a gene: 8. This CDR3 region has 15 residues. The germline gives CDR1 MDHEN, CDR2 SYDVKM.

In this sample, this clonotype turned up a few times. The CDR3 protein is CASSAARANTGELFF. CDR3 nucleotide sequence: TGTGCCAGCAGCGCGGCGAGAGCGAACACCGGGGAGCTGTTTTTT. The chain recombines TRBV9 with TRBJ2-2, with D unresolved. Trimming shortened V by 3 bases and J by 0 bases, and 9 bases separated the two germline ends. The germline V gene has CDR1 SGDLS and CDR2 YYNGEE. The CDR3 contains 15 residues.

The J gene is TRBJ2-5, the V gene TRBV20-1; 16 bases match TRBD2. The CDR3 is 18 amino acids. Germline CDR1 and CDR2: DFQATT and SNEGSKA (reference sequence). V was pared by 3 bases and J by 0 bases, with 7 bases of the junction left unmatched. CDR3 protein: CSASAGTSGGDYQETQYF. The CDR3 bases are TGCAGTGCTAGTGCCGGGACTAGCGGGGGGGATTACCAAGAGACCCAGTACTTC.

The genes are TRBV11-2 and TRBJ2-2; D is uncertain. The CDR3 runs 16 residues. Germline-derived CDR1 and CDR2 are SGHAT and FQNNGV. V lost 6 bases and J 3 bases, leaving 17 bases between the germline ends. In DNA, the CDR3 is TGTGCCAGCAGTTCCTTACTCTGGACGGACACCGGGGAGCTGTTTTTT. Translation gives CASSSLLWTDTGELFF.

The rearrangement uses TRBV7-2 and TRBJ1-1; 8 bases agree with TRBD1. The CDR3 is made up of 14 amino acids. Germline V gene lookup returns CDR1 SGHTA and CDR2 FQGNSA. V lost 2 bases and J lost 4; bases outside the gene matches: 3. The CDR3 nucleotides read TGTGCCAGCAGCTTACCACAGGGGGGCACTGAAGCTTTCTTT. Protein sequence: CASSLPQGGTEAFF.

The rearrangement uses TRBV21-1 and TRBJ2-1; TRBD2 is the table's D call, not checked against the DNA. TRBV21-1 is described as a pseudogene. This CDR3 is built from 16 residues. CDR3 in amino acids: CASTMLAELSYNEQFF. CDR3 DNA sequence: TGTGCCAGCACGATGCTAGCGGAACTCTCCTACAATGAGCAGTTCTTC.

This chain links TRBV7-2 with TRBJ2-3; the D gene is possibly TRBD2 (5 bases). CDR1 is SGHTA, CDR2 FQGNSA, per germline. The CDR3 has 15 amino acids. V gave up 5 bases and J gave up 7 bases, with 19 bases separating them. The CDR3 coding sequence is TGTGCCAGCAGCCCCTCTCGTGAGGGTGTCTATACGCAGTATTTT. It specifies CASSPSREGVYTQYF.

In this sample, this clonotype turned up a few times. The J gene is TRBJ2-5, the V gene TRBV6-5, with D possibly TRBD1 on 6 matching bases. Trimming took 2 bases from V and 14 from J, leaving 27 bases between them. The germline V gene has CDR1 MNHEY and CDR2 SVGAGI. There are 16 residues in the CDR3. The CDR3 spells CASSYLSSAVNRATYF. Here the CDR3 DNA reads TGTGCCAGCAGTTACCTATCATCGGCGGTCAACAGGGCCACTTACTTC.

This rearrangement joins TRBV14 to TRBJ2-1; 12 positions agree with TRBD2. This CDR3 comprises 15 residues. V was clipped by 6 bases and J by 5 bases; unmatched bases: 5. Germline V gene sequence: CDR1 SGHDN, CDR2 FVKESK. As DNA, the CDR3 is TGTGCCAGCAGACCTAGCGGGAGGGCGCACAATGAGCAGTTCTTC. As protein: CASRPSGRAHNEQFF.

A few counts support this clonotype. The chain has TRBV7-2 and TRBJ2-7; D call uncertain. The CDR3 is 14 amino acids. Trimming shortened V by 1 base and J by 3 bases, and 10 bases separated the two germline ends. Per germline, CDR1 SGHTA and CDR2 FQGNSA. As DNA, the CDR3 is TGTGCCAGCAGCTTAGATGGCAGTCACTACGAGCAGTACTTC. This encodes CASSLDGSHYEQYF.

This clonotype was seen a handful of times. J is TRBJ2-1 and V is TRBV15; a possible D gene is TRBD2 (6 bases). V dropped 1 base and J dropped 0 bases, with 13 bases sitting between them. CDR1 LNHNV and CDR2 YYDKDF come from the germline V gene (reference sequence). The CDR3 totals 17 residues. The CDR3 reads CATSRGGGVGSYNEQFF. The CDR3 DNA reads TGTGCCACCAGCAGAGGGGGCGGGGTGGGCTCCTACAATGAGCAGTTCTTC.

There are a few counts of this clonotype. The chain is built from TRBV18 and TRBJ2-7; 7 bases map to TRBD2. V lost 3 bases to trimming and J lost 3 bases; unmatched junction nucleotides: 5. Germline CDR1 is KGHSH and CDR2 is LQKENI. The CDR3 has 14 residues. The CDR3 region has the DNA TGTGCCAGCTCACCCCCGACTAGCATCTACGAGCAGTACTTC. It encodes CASSPPTSIYEQYF.

DNA of the CDR3: TGTGCCAGCAGTGGGGCCCCTAGCGGGAGGTTAATGAATGAGCAGTTCTTC. Residues: CASSGAPSGRLMNEQFF. This chain links TRBV2 with TRBJ2-1; 11 nucleotides agree with TRBD2. CDR3 length: 17 residues. CDR1 is SNHLY and CDR2 is FYNNEI in the germline V gene. V was pared by 4 bases and J by 7 bases, with 12 bases of the junction left unmatched.

V is TRBV7-3 and J is TRBJ2-1; 10 nucleotides align to TRBD1. Germline assignment: CDR1 SGHTA and CDR2 FQGTGA. The CDR3 spans 15 residues. V was clipped by 5 bases and J by 4 bases; unmatched bases: 5. CDR3 DNA sequence: TGTGCCAGCAGCAAGGACAGGGGGAAATACAATGAGCAGTTCTTC. Its translation: CASSKDRGKYNEQFF.

At least ten counts were recorded for this clonotype. The gene calls are TRBV4-2 and TRBJ1-2; 9 bases are a match to TRBD1. The ends lost 0 bases at V and 8 bases at J; junction bases unmatched: 10. The CDR3 is 16 residues long. In germline, CDR1 is LGHNA, CDR2 YNFKEQ. The CDR3 DNA follows: TGTGCCAGCAGCCAAGATCCCCAAGGACAGGGGAGCGGCTACACCTTC. Translated: CASSQDPQGQGSGYTF.

The chain recombines TRBV7-2 with TRBJ2-3, with TRBD1 matching 11 bases. V lost 5 bases and J lost 5; bases outside the gene matches: 6. The CDR3 consists of 15 residues. CDR1 and CDR2 from the germline V gene are SGHTA and FQGNSA. The CDR3 region has the DNA TGTGCCAGCAGCCGCGGACAGGGGGCCGTAGATACGCAGTATTTT. Translation gives CASSRGQGAVDTQYF.

This clonotype was detected only a few times. The J gene is TRBJ2-3, the V gene TRBV6-4; 7 bases are shared with TRBD1. This CDR3 is built from 14 residues. V was pared by 6 bases and J by 5 bases, with 8 bases of the junction left unmatched. Germline V lookup: CDR1 MRHNA, CDR2 SNTAGT. The DNA of the CDR3 is TGTGCCAGCAGCAACAGGGGTGTTGGAGATACGCAGTATTTT. Protein sequence: CASSNRGVGDTQYF.

This clonotype was counted a few times. This rearrangement joins TRBV20-1 to TRBJ2-7, with D tentatively TRBD2 (5 bases). Germline loops: CDR1 DFQATT, CDR2 SNEGSKA (reference sequence). Trimming took off 3 bases at V and 0 bases at J, with 12 bases between the two ends. This CDR3 region has 14 residues. The CDR3 here is CSASTVGSSYEQYF. The CDR3 nucleotides are TGCAGTGCTAGTACGGTGGGGAGCTCCTACGAGCAGTACTTC.

This chain joins TRBV28 and TRBJ2-1, with D unresolved. The CDR3 consists of 11 residues. CDR1 is MDHEN, CDR2 SYDVKM, per germline. Deletions cut 8 bases from V and 9 bases from J, with 11 bases between. CDR3 in amino acids: CASFSSPEQFF. The CDR3 DNA follows: TGTGCCAGCTTTAGCAGTCCTGAGCAGTTCTTC.

This clonotype was recorded at least ten times. The chain couples TRBV28 to TRBJ2-1; 12 bases align to TRBD2. CDR1 is MDHEN and CDR2 is SYDVKM in the germline V gene. CDR3 length equals 20 residues. V was clipped by 6 bases and J by 10 bases; unmatched bases: 25. CDR3 amino acids: CASSSFSASGRGGSLGEQFF. DNA of the CDR3: TGTGCCAGCAGCTCCTTCTCGGCTAGCGGGAGGGGCGGATCGTTAGGAGAGCAGTTCTTC.

This rearrangement joins TRBV9 to TRBJ2-7, with a possible D match to TRBD1 (5 bases). Deletions cut 5 bases from V and 0 bases from J, with 12 bases between. The CDR3 loop spans 14 amino acids. CDR1 is SGDLS and CDR2 is YYNGEE in the germline V gene. The CDR3 nucleotides read TGTGCCAGCAGACGGACACAGAACTCCTACGAGCAGTACTTC. This gives the protein CASRRTQNSYEQYF.

The CDR3 DNA reads as TGTGCCACCAGTGACCTCCCAGGGGGCTCCTACAATGAGCAGTTCTTC. It codes for CATSDLPGGSYNEQFF. The V gene is TRBV24-1, the J gene TRBJ2-1, with 7 bases lining up with TRBD1. Germline CDR1 and CDR2: KGHDR and SFDVKD. Trimming cost V 4 bases and J 0 bases; bases outside gene matches: 5. The CDR3 totals 16 residues.

This clonotype has ten or more counts. V gene TRBV2 combines with J gene TRBJ2-7, with D uncertain. The V gene's germline CDR1 is SNHLY and CDR2 FYNNEI. Trimming shortened V by 6 bases and J by 3 bases, and 9 bases separated the two germline ends. The CDR3 runs 12 residues. The CDR3 reads CASSAGSYEQYF. CDR3 nucleotides: TGTGCCAGCAGCGCAGGAAGCTACGAGCAGTACTTC.

This clonotype turned up a few times. The chain links TRBV7-2 to TRBJ2-3; 11 bases map to TRBD2. V was pared by 2 bases and J by 2 bases, with 3 bases of the junction left unmatched. Germline loops: CDR1 SGHTA, CDR2 FQGNSA. This CDR3 has 16 amino acids. The CDR3 is CASSLSSGGVTDTQYF. The DNA of the CDR3 is TGTGCCAGCAGCTTAAGTAGCGGGGGGGTCACAGATACGCAGTATTTT.

In its sample, this clonotype was seen many times. The gene calls are TRBV5-1 and TRBJ2-2; perhaps TRBD1 as D (5 bases). Germline-derived CDR1 and CDR2 are SGHRS and YFSETQ. V lost 0 bases and J lost 0, with 9 bases in between. The CDR3 consists of 16 residues. The CDR3 sequence: CASSLGAGSNTGELFF. DNA of the CDR3: TGCGCCAGCAGCTTGGGAGCAGGGTCGAACACCGGGGAGCTGTTTTTT.

In this sample, this clonotype turned up a few times. The V gene is TRBV20-1, the J gene TRBJ2-1, with 9 bases lining up with TRBD2. CDR1 and CDR2 from the germline V gene are DFQATT and SNEGSKA (reference sequence). Losses at the gene ends were 0 bases for V and 4 bases for J; bases not matched to a gene: 10. The CDR3 runs 17 residues. The CDR3 DNA follows: TGCAGTGCTAGAGATCTCCTTTTAGCGGGGGTATACAATGAGCAGTTCTTC. Its translation is CSARDLLLAGVYNEQFF.

This clonotype has a handful of counts. V gene TRBV3-1 combines with J gene TRBJ2-5; D tentatively fits TRBD1 or TRBD2 (5 bases each). The germline CDR1 and CDR2 sequences are LGHDT and YNNKEL (reference sequence). V was cut by 4 bases and J by 6 bases, with 21 bases left in between. The CDR3 extends over 16 amino acids. Here the CDR3 DNA reads TGTGCCAGCAGCCCCCCCCTCCGGGGCACGGATAAGACCCAGTACTTC. Its translation: CASSPPLRGTDKTQYF.

This chain connects TRBV6-1 to TRBJ2-7; 8 nucleotides line up with TRBD1. The CDR3 sequence is 16 residues long. The V segment lost 4 bases and the J segment 1 base; nucleotides outside the gene matches: 9. Germline V gene data show CDR1 as MNHNS and CDR2 as SASEGT. The CDR3 region has the DNA TGTGCCAGCAGTGCCTCTCGGACAGGGATGTCCTACGAGCAGTACTTC. It yields the protein CASSASRTGMSYEQYF.

The sample holds many counts of this clonotype. This rearrangement joins TRBV5-6 to TRBJ2-3; 11 bases align to TRBD2. Germline assignment: CDR1 SGHDT and CDR2 YYEEEE. Trimming took 4 bases from V and 5 from J; bases not matched to a gene: 12. The CDR3 loop spans 17 amino acids. The CDR3 is CASSLSPGTSGGDTQYF. The CDR3 DNA reads TGTGCCAGCAGCCTGTCCCCCGGGACTAGCGGAGGAGATACGCAGTATTTT. The entire variable domain, with the rest obtained from reference TRBV5-6 and TRBJ2-3, is as follows: DAGVTQSPTHLIKTRGQQVTLRCSPKSGHDTVSWYQQALGQGPQFIFQYYEEEERQRGNFPDRFSGHQFPNYSSELNVNALLLGDSALYLCASSLSPGTSGGDTQYFGPGTRLTVL.